This TCR beta chain stems from a study of blood T cell repertoires in COVID-19. Libraries were prepared by immunoSEQ multiplex PCR; TCRdb keeps only in-frame clonotypes and omits some of them. Found here are approximately 490,000 clones, roughly 90% of them singletons; the top ten hold roughly 0.72%. V gave up 4 bases and J gave up 7 bases, with 22 bases separating them. CDR3 length: 16 residues. CDR1 and CDR2 (germline): SEHNR, FQNEAQ (reference sequence). What the recovered Cohort 3 donors had was two negative PCRs, clearance, or symptom resolution. This clonotype originated in a woman aged 18-30 years who had recovered from COVID-19. The sequenced material came from PBMCs or T cells enriched from blood (not recorded which). The chain links TRBV7-9 to TRBJ1-1; D may be TRBD1 (5 bases). The CDR3, as DNA: TGTGCCAGCAGCTCCTTACTACCGGGACTAACCAGTGAAGCTTTCTTT. It is translated as CASSSLLPGLTSEAFF.